This T cell receptor beta chain was captured by sequencing in a study of Graves' ophthalmopathy and Graves' hyperthyroidism. General observations from the study: In predicting ophthalmopathy progression, the model reached 70.59% sensitivity and about 73% specificity. Researchers report that a 13-signature model separated ophthalmopathy from stable hyperthyroidism, posting 85% to 90% sensitivity and 81.08% specificity.

Comment on this clonotype: What it binds is not known.

Scientists amplified the TCR beta CDR3 regions from RNA transcripts. The workflow started with a first-round RT-PCR run with HTBI primers and then moved on to a second-round multiplex PCR. TCRdb reanalysed the multiplex PCR reads using MiXCR and keeps one entry per CDR3 protein. The data contain about 400,000 distinct CDR3 sequences, about 18% of them singletons. Patients were diagnosed from clinical symptoms, serum thyroxine, TRAb, thyroid ultrasound and orbital computed tomography. An approximately 10 ml volume of fresh peripheral blood provided the PBMCs. Between the trimmed V and J ends, which lost 2 bases and 3 bases, there was a span of 11 bases. There are 14 residues in the CDR3. CDR1 is MNHEY and CDR2 is SVGEGT in the germline V gene.

This sequence was found in a woman aged 18-29 years with Graves' ophthalmopathy. The chain couples TRBV6-2 or TRBV6-3 to TRBJ2-7, with unresolved D. Source material: peripheral blood. CDR3 nucleotide sequence: TGTGCCAGCAGTTACCTTGGCATCAGCTACGAGCAGTACTTC. Its protein product is CASSYLGISYEQYF.